This TCR beta chain comes out of a study of cytomegalovirus exposure and HLA in healthy donors. At the level of the study: Unique TCR beta sequences numbering fewer than 130 million came from some 200 million T cells in an earlier analysis.

Note on this clone: Its target is unknown.

Overall study results and limits: A further, later analysis showed that HLA-associated TCR beta chains (compared with equally common others) were more clonally expanded. Indistinguishable V segments such as TRBV6-2 and TRBV6-3 were excluded.

PCR involved 60 Vbeta and 13 Jbeta primers. TCRdb keeps only in-frame clones here, not all; method: immunoSEQ multiplex PCR. The sample consists of around 120,000 clones, roughly 76% of them appearing once. This CDR3 comprises 15 residues. The V and J ends lost 6 bases and 0 bases respectively, with 12 bases between them. Looked up from germline, CDR1 is SNHLY and CDR2 is FYNNEI. Material: PBMCs. This clonotype originated in a man in his fifties in good health and CMV-seropositive. V is TRBV2 and J is TRBJ1-5; a weak D match, TRBD1 (5 bases). The DNA of the CDR3 is TGTGCCAGCAGCCCTGCAGGGTATAGCAATCAGCCCCAGCATTTT. Translation gives CASSPAGYSNQPQHF.